This T cell receptor beta chain derives from a study of spatial heterogeneity in lung cancer. About the research overall: Alpha-chain sequences were consistently detected in smaller numbers than beta-chain sequences. As counted in raw reads, each unique TCR and UMI combination appeared more than ten times on average.

Germline lookup yields CDR1 SNHLY and CDR2 FYNNEI. Trimming pared 8 bases from V and 5 bases from J, leaving 18 bases between. The CDR3 length is 14 residues. TCRdb re-derived calls from the 5' RACE reads in MiXCR, one entry per CDR3 protein. The data show some 23,000 distinct CDR3 sequences, with more than 6.5% seen just once and around 15% held by the top ten. Specified time point: sample taken at primary tumor resection. In each case, whole RNA from tumor, nontumor lung or frozen PBMC was sequenced unsorted. At least ten counts were recorded for this clonotype. What it binds is not known. General observations from the study: Ubiquitous expanded tumor TCRs surfaced in blood more at resection than they did at follow-up.

This receptor was taken from a male donor with early-stage non-small cell lung cancer. The sample was PBMCs, taken at surgery. The rearrangement links TRBV2 to TRBJ2-5, with D uncertain. The CDR3 region is CASCRERGMETQYF. DNA for the CDR3: TGTGCCAGCTGCCGCGAGCGCGGAATGGAGACCCAGTACTTC.